This TCR beta chain was profiled in a study of blood T cell repertoires in COVID-19 (dated by TCRdb to 2019 to 2021). The study in broad terms: Samples covering the acute and convalescent phases of COVID-19 were provided by collaborators in the United States, Italy and Spain. The prospective study material was composed of cDNA or gDNA derived from T cells, B-cell-depleted T cells, or PBMCs. Nearly every sample came with metadata listing a de-identified subject ID, COVID-19 status, age in years and sex. Where available, HLA class I and class II types were taken from metadata supplied by the sample provider and were not determined by assay-based typing. The samples were drawn from two sources: the first 160 participants of the ongoing ImmuneRACE study, and fewer than 1,500 subjects contributed by 6 global collaborators. Subjects who had been exposed to COVID-19, were actively infected with it, or had recovered from it provided the deeply sampled blood TCRbeta repertoires that made up the dataset. The repertoires were released in a freely available public database meant as a resource for research on the immune response to SARS-CoV-2. The paper as a whole reports these results and caveats: The amount of clinical and demographic metadata varied by source and participant and was provided uncurated.

V is pared back by 1 base and J by 0 bases, with 15 bases lying between the germline termini. The germline V gene encodes CDR1 SGHRS and CDR2 YFSETQ. CDR3 length: 17 amino acids, cysteine to phenylalanine. The DNA shown is the 51-base CDR3, in frame from base 1. The collaborating institutions used their own protocols to collect whole blood in K2EDTA tubes. For TCRbeta analysis, collaborators shipped samples in one of three forms: frozen whole blood, isolated PBMCs, or DNA extracted from either of those sample types. The immunoSEQ Assay, a bias-controlled multiplex PCR, was used to amplify TCRbeta CDR3 regions from genomic DNA. Per the authors' processing: The number of nucleated cells in each sample was estimated by amplification of reference gene primers within the assay. To quantify the absolute abundance of each unique TCRbeta CDR3 rearrangement, sequence reads were collapsed and filtered. For each sample, productive Simpson clonality was calculated as the square root of Simpson's diversity index over productive rearrangements. This immuneACCESS table, as held by TCRdb, lists in-frame sequences with V and J called but not all clones. Of the missing ones, under half trace to an unresolved V gene in checked studies; the others have no known cause. V, J and clone size are those of that table, while D and trimming were read from the DNA. The sample table records about 210,000 clones; 85% to 90% of these occur just once. In total, the top ten clones hold roughly 3% of the sample.

Turning to this clone: Its antigen is not yet known. The record has no base qualities; no much larger clone is one base away.

Here the chain combines TRBV5-1 and TRBJ2-3; TRBD2 is perhaps the D gene, given 5 matching bases. Sequencing was done on a sample of peripheral blood. The sequence was obtained from a man between 60 and 75 years old with acute or convalescent COVID-19. DNA sequence: TGCGCCAGCAGCTTGCTCACGGTCCGGGGTAGCACAGATACGCAGTATTTT. It translates as CASSLLTVRGSTDTQYF.